This T cell receptor (beta chain) was profiled in a study of blood T cell repertoires in COVID-19 (TCRdb year 2020). Notes on the research overall: Samples from collaborators originated in the United States, Italy and Spain and spanned both the acute and convalescent phases of COVID-19. Where available, HLA class I and class II types were taken from metadata supplied by the sample provider and were not determined by assay-based typing. A freely available public database, intended as a resource for researchers studying the immune response to SARS-CoV-2, is where the repertoires were released. A de-identified subject ID, COVID-19 status, age in years and sex were almost always included in the sample metadata. Samples were obtained from the ongoing ImmuneRACE study (first 160 participants) and from over a thousand subjects provided by 6 global collaborators. The material from the prospective study consisted of cDNA or gDNA derived from T cells, B-cell-depleted T cells, or PBMCs. Subjects who had been exposed to COVID-19, were actively infected with it, or had recovered from it provided the deeply sampled blood TCRbeta repertoires that made up the dataset.

General findings and caveats noted by the study authors: How much clinical and demographic metadata was included differed by source and by participant, and the metadata was provided uncurated.

The immunoSEQ Assay, a bias-controlled multiplex PCR, was used to amplify TCRbeta CDR3 regions from genomic DNA. Turning to the authors' computational methods: Nucleated cell counts per sample were estimated from amplification of reference gene primers within the assay. Sequence reads were collapsed and filtered to measure the absolute abundance of every unique TCRbeta CDR3 rearrangement. For each sample, productive Simpson clonality was calculated as the square root of Simpson's diversity index across productive rearrangements. Entries here come from immuneACCESS through TCRdb and include only in-frame sequences with V and J called. Some clones fail to appear in such tables; in the studies checked, an unresolved V gene covers under half of the shortfall, and the cause of the remainder is unknown. V and J calls and clone size are copied from that table; D and trimming were computed from the DNA. Across this sample there are some 390,000 clones, with approximately 86% seen only once. The ten largest clones capture over 2.5% of the sample.

Collaborating institutions collected whole blood in K2EDTA tubes following their own protocols. For TCRbeta analysis, collaborators shipped samples in one of three forms: frozen whole blood, isolated PBMCs, or DNA extracted from either of those sample types. The CDR3, cysteine through phenylalanine, is 14 amino acids long. Only the CDR3 part of the read is kept: 42 bases, read in frame from the first base. Per the germline V gene, KGHSY is the CDR1 and FQNENV is the CDR2. The junction shows trimming of 1 base on V and 5 bases on J, plus 8 bases between the germline ends. In its sample, this clone was seen a few times. Which antigen it targets is not known. No qualities accompany the bases; no much larger clone lies one base away.

This TCR derives from a human donor in a cohort sampled during active COVID-19. Material: peripheral blood. The chain was built from TRBV16 and TRBJ2-2; TRBD2 is perhaps the D gene, given 5 matching bases. The sequenced DNA is TGTGCCAGCAGCCAATTCGAGGGAACCGGGGAGCTGTTTTTT. It is translated as CASSQFEGTGELFF.